This TCR beta chain comes out of a study of cytotoxic CD8 clonotypes in ibrutinib-treated CLL (dated by TCRdb to the early 2020s). Context from the whole study: The cohort included approximately 15 treatment-naive and 11 relapsed/refractory patients; some 18 were IGHV unmutated. Responses were partial in roughly 25 patients and complete in 2; after median around 66 months follow-up, some 14 stayed in remission and roughly twelve progressed. The response samples were drawn at a median of approximately twelve months into treatment, with a range of roughly 6 to 36 months. On average, each sample had some 260,000 productive templates and around 100,000 productive rearrangements. Longitudinal samples were obtainable from about 30% of the 86 participants in the trial. Cryopreserved peripheral blood mononuclear cells were obtained prior to treatment, at the time of response, and at either disease progression or sustained remission.

On the study overall, not on this receptor specifically: Clonality rose at ibrutinib response, remained stable during sustained remission, and dropped back toward baseline at progression. Public clonotypes were rare and either shrank or stayed stable during treatment, and the rise in clonality at ibrutinib response reflected expansion of private clonotypes. Baseline clonality exceeded that of age-matched healthy donors and correlated strongly with circulating CD8+ T-cell counts. Sampling times were not matched between sustained-remission and progressing patients, and lymph node repertoires were not studied.

The goal of deep resolution MiSeq sequencing was a depth between 1 in 1 million and 1 in 200,000 T cells, and coverage averaged 10x per clonotype. The immunoSEQ hsTCRB Kit was used to generate the TCR beta libraries. The paper's processing steps were these. The data were analyzed with ImmunoSEQ Analyzer and ImmunoSEQ Data Assistant, and V, D and J gene assignments followed IMGT definitions. Clonality, which ranges from 0 to 1, was calculated as one minus the normalized Shannon entropy of productive rearrangement frequencies. Public clonotype analysis was restricted to overrepresented clonotypes comprising at least 0.05% of each patient's repertoire. Some twelve repertoires from age-matched healthy donors, obtained from immuneACCESS, served as clonality controls. The table comes from immuneACCESS by way of TCRdb, which keeps in-frame sequences with V and J called. Part of the clones is missing from these tables; in studies checked, under half for an unresolved V gene and the rest for unknown reasons. The V and J calls and clone size come from that table; D and trimming were worked out from the DNA. This sample holds about 20,000 clones; 70% to 80% were observed only once. Roughly 24% of the sample goes to the ten largest clones.

Inclusive of the bounding cysteine and phenylalanine, the CDR3 is 17 residues long. The DNA shown is the 51-base CDR3, in frame from base 1. V is reduced by 4 bases and J by 0 bases, leaving a spacing of 16 bases between them. Looking up the germline V gene yields CDR1 SGHRS and CDR2 YFSETQ. Notes on this clone: Its antigen is currently not known. No base qualities exist here, and no much larger clone lies one base off it.

For TCR beta library preparation, 1.5 to 2 micrograms of genomic DNA was extracted from cryopreserved PBMCs. Longitudinal blood samples from CLL patients on ibrutinib monotherapy were analyzed using high-throughput TCR beta sequencing. The patients took part in an open-label, single-center phase 2 trial of ibrutinib monotherapy. This specimen was PBMCs, taken before ibrutinib treatment. The receptor chain draws on TRBV5-1 and TRBJ2-2, and perhaps TRBD2 as D gene, on 7 matching bases. The TCR was taken from a human donor with chronic lymphocytic leukemia. The DNA sequence is as follows: TGCGCCAGCAGCCCTACCGGGGGGCTAGCGAACACCGGGGAGCTGTTTTTT. It specifies CASSPTGGLANTGELFF.